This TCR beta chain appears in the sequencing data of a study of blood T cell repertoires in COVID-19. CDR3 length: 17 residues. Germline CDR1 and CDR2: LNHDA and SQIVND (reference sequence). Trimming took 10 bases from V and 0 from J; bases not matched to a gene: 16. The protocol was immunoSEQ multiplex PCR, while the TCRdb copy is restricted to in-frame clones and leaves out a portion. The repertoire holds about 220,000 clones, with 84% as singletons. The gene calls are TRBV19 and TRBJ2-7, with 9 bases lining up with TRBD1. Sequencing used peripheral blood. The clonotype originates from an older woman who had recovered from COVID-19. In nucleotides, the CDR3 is TGTGCCACCAGTATCATGGGGGGACAGGGCTTCTCCTACGAGCAGTACTTC. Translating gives CATSIMGGQGFSYEQYF. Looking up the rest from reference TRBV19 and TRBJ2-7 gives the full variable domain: DGGITQSPKYLFRKEGQNVTLSCEQNLNHDAMYWYRQDPGQGLRLIYYSQIVNDFQKGDIAEGYSVSREKKESFPLTVTSAQKNPTAFYLCATSIMGGQGFSYEQYFGPGTRLTVT.